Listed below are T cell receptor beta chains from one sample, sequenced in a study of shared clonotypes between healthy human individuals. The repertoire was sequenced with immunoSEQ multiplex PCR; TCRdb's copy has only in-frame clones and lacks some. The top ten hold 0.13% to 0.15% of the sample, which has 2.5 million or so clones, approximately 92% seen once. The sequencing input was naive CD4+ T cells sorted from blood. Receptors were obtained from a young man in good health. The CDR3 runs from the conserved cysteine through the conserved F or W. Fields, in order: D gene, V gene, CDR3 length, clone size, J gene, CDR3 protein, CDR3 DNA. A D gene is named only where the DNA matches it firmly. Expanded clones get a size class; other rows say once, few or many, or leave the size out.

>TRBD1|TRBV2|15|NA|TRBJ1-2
CASSIQGQGNYGYTF
TGTGCCAGCAGTATCCAGGGACAGGGAAACTATGGCTACACCTTC
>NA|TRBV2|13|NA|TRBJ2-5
CASLLVLQETQYF
TGTGCCAGCCTGCTGGTTCTCCAAGAGACCCAGTACTTC
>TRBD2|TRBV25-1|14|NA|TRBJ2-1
CASSESGRGNEQFF
TGTGCCAGCAGTGAAAGCGGGAGAGGCAATGAGCAGTTCTTC
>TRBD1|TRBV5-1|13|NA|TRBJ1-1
CASSIAGGTEAFF
TGCGCCAGCAGCATCGCAGGGGGTACTGAAGCTTTCTTT
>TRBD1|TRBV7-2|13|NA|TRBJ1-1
CASSWTGDTEAFF
TGTGCCAGCAGCTGGACAGGGGACACTGAAGCTTTCTTT
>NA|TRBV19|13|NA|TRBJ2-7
CASSPAGPYEQYF
TGTGCCAGTAGTCCAGCAGGACCATACGAGCAGTACTTC
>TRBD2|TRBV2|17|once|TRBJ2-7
CASSERLAGISPYEQYF
TGTGCCAGCAGTGAACGACTAGCGGGAATCTCCCCCTACGAGCAGTACTTC
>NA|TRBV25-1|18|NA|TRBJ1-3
CASSDPPGHGISGNTIYF
TGTGCCAGCAGTGATCCCCCGGGCCACGGCATCTCTGGAAACACCATATATTTT
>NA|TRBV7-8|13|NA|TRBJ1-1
CASSFGGATEAFF
TGTGCCAGCAGCTTTGGGGGAGCCACTGAAGCTTTCTTT
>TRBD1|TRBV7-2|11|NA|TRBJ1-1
CASSWTGEAFF
TGTGCCAGCAGCTGGACAGGGGAAGCTTTCTTT
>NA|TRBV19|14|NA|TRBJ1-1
CASHPQGMNTEAFF
TGTGCCAGTCACCCTCAAGGTATGAACACTGAAGCTTTCTTT
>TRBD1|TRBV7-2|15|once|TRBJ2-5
CASSPRDRRQETQYF
TGTGCCAGCAGCCCCCGGGACAGGAGGCAAGAGACCCAGTACTTC
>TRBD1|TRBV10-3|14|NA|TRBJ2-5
CAISDNRGAETQYF
TGTGCCATCAGTGATAACAGGGGAGCAGAGACCCAGTACTTC
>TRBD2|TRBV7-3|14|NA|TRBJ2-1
CASSRTLAGGEQFF
TGTGCCAGCAGCCGGACCCTAGCGGGGGGTGAGCAGTTCTTC
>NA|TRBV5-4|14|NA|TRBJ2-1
CASSLDPAGNEQFF
TGTGCCAGCAGCTTGGATCCCGCCGGCAATGAGCAGTTCTTC
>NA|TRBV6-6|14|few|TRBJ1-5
CATSINVGDQPQHF
TGTGCCACCTCCATTAACGTAGGCGATCAGCCCCAGCATTTT
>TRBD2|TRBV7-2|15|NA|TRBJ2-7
CASSYTSGGSYEQYF
TGTGCCAGCAGCTACACTAGCGGGGGCTCCTACGAGCAGTACTTC
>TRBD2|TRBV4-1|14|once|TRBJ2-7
CASSQVAGEHEQYF
TGCGCCAGCAGCCAAGTAGCGGGAGAACACGAGCAGTACTTC
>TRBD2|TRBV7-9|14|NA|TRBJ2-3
CASSRGTSGPLQYF
TGTGCCAGCAGCAGGGGGACTAGCGGCCCCCTGCAGTATTTT
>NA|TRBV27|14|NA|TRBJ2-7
CASSLSRGDGRQYF
TGTGCCAGCAGTTTATCCAGGGGAGATGGTAGGCAGTACTTC
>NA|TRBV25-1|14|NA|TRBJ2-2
CASSESRDTGELFF
TGTGCCAGCAGTGAATCTAGAGACACCGGGGAGCTGTTTTTT
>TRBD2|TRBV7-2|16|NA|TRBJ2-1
CASSLGGTSGSSEQFF
TGTGCCAGCAGCTTAGGAGGGACTAGCGGGAGTTCTGAGCAGTTCTTC
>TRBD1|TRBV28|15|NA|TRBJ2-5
CASSLSRTGYETQYF
TGTGCCAGCAGTTTAAGTCGGACAGGGTACGAGACCCAGTACTTC
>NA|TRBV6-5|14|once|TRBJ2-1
CASRRGGSYNEQFF
TGTGCCAGCAGGAGGGGCGGATCGTACAATGAGCAGTTCTTC
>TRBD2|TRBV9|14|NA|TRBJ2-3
CASNLAGGADTQYF
TGTGCCAGCAACCTAGCGGGGGGTGCAGATACGCAGTATTTT
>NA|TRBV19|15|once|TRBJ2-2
CASSLLDRNTGELFF
TGTGCCAGTAGTCTCCTTGACAGGAACACCGGGGAGCTGTTTTTT
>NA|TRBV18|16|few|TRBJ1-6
CASSPNGQRNNSPLHF
TGTGCCAGCTCACCCAATGGACAGCGTAATAATTCACCCCTCCACTTT
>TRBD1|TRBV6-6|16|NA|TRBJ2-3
CASSSQGAISTDTQYF
TGTGCCAGCAGCTCACAGGGGGCGATTAGCACAGATACGCAGTATTTT
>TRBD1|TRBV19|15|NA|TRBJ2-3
CASSYGDSLTDTQYF
TGTGCCAGTAGTTATGGGGACAGTCTCACAGATACGCAGTATTTT